A single sample is the source of the 26 T cell receptor beta chains below, sequenced in a study of cytomegalovirus exposure and HLA in healthy donors. Primers for the PCR totalled 60 Vbeta and 13 Jbeta. Some clones are missing from TCRdb's copy, which holds only in-frame ones; the method was immunoSEQ multiplex PCR. The table includes approximately 80,000 clones, over 60% detected once. Source material: PBMCs. Receptors originate from a woman aged 40 to 55 in good health and CMV-seropositive.

On this clone itself: Other DNA sequences from this sample encode an identical CDR3 as well. This rearrangement joins TRBV27 to TRBJ2-5; D might be TRBD2 (6 bases). CDR3 length equals 16 residues. Germline lookup yields CDR1 MNHEY and CDR2 SMNVEV (reference sequence). Trimming took 3 bases from V and 4 from J, leaving 18 bases between them. CDR3 nucleotides: TGTGCCAGCAGTTTGGTCGGGAGTAGCGCTGCAGAGACCCAGTACTTC. As protein: CASSLVGSSAAETQYF.

The genes are TRBV9 and TRBJ2-5, with 7 bases identical to TRBD1. This CDR3 contains 14 residues. Germline-derived CDR1 and CDR2 are SGDLS and YYNGEE. Losses at the gene ends were 0 bases for V and 5 bases for J; bases not matched to a gene: 4. The CDR3 is CASSVGQGTETQYF. The CDR3 DNA sequence: TGTGCCAGCAGCGTAGGACAGGGAACGGAGACCCAGTACTTC.

This clone was seen just once. The J gene is TRBJ2-3, the V gene TRBV19; D may be TRBD2 (6 bases). V dropped 6 bases and J dropped 9 bases, with 25 bases sitting between them. The CDR3 covers 16 residues. CDR1 LNHDA and CDR2 SQIVND come from the germline V gene (reference sequence). The CDR3: CASSPPVASGRTTQYF. The CDR3 DNA reads TGTGCCAGTAGCCCCCCGGTTGCCAGCGGGCGAACCACGCAGTATTTT.

This clone occurred once. This chain joins TRBV6-1 and TRBJ2-1; 7 bases fit TRBD2. The V and J ends lost 1 base and 7 bases, in that order; junction bases with no gene match: 10. CDR1 is MNHNS and CDR2 is SASEGT in the germline V gene. The CDR3 covers 16 residues. As DNA, the CDR3 is TGTGCCAGCAGTGAAGTCATATGGGAGGGGATGAATGAGCAGTTCTTC. Its protein product is CASSEVIWEGMNEQFF.

The chain couples TRBV27 to TRBJ1-5; D is unresolved. V lost 3 bases to trimming and J lost 7 bases, with 10 bases between them. The germline V gene encodes CDR1 MNHEY and CDR2 SMNVEV (reference sequence). This CDR3 region has 13 residues. CDR3 sequence (DNA): TGTGCCAGCAGTTTGGGCCCCTGGCAGCCCCAGCATTTT. Its protein product is CASSLGPWQPQHF.

CDR3 amino acids: CASNPRSSTGELFF. CDR3 nucleotides: TGCGCCAGCAATCCACGGTCTTCCACCGGGGAGCTGTTTTTT. This chain connects TRBV5-1 to TRBJ2-2; no reliable D call. Trimming took off 6 bases at V and 4 bases at J, with 13 bases between the two ends. Germline CDR1 SGHRS, CDR2 YFSETQ. The CDR3 contains 14 residues. The entire variable domain, with the rest obtained from reference TRBV5-1 and TRBJ2-2, is as follows: KAGVTQTPRYLIKTRGQQVTLSCSPISGHRSVSWYQQTPGQGLQFLFEYFSETQRNKGNFPGRFSGRQFSNSRSEMNVSTLELGDSALYLCASNPRSSTGELFFGEGSRLTVL.

The chain recombines TRBV5-6 with TRBJ1-1, with TRBD1 as a possible D gene (5 bases). Germline V gene lookup returns CDR1 SGHDT and CDR2 YYEEEE. The CDR3 is made up of 18 amino acids. Trimming took off 2 bases at V and 1 base at J, with 21 bases between the two ends. CDR3 amino acids: CASSFVDRLGGTNTEAFF. The DNA for the CDR3 is TGTGCCAGCAGCTTTGTTGACAGACTAGGAGGAACGAACACTGAAGCTTTCTTT.

The gene calls are TRBV4-3 and TRBJ1-4, with D unclear. Germline assignment: CDR1 LGHNA and CDR2 YSLEER. With 0 bases removed from V and 0 bases from J, the gap between germline ends came to 17 bases. The CDR3 is 19 residues long. The CDR3 nucleotides read TGCGCCAGCAGCCAAGAAGGAGGTGGCATTACAGCAACTAATGAAAAACTGTTTTTT. Its translation is CASSQEGGGITATNEKLFF.

The chain uses TRBV7-2 and TRBJ1-1; D gene uncertain. The CDR3 sequence is 14 residues long. Germline CDR1 is SGHTA and CDR2 is FQGNSA. Between the trimmed V and J ends, which lost 5 bases and 2 bases, there was a span of 12 bases. The CDR3 region has the DNA TGTGCCAGCAGCCCCGCCGGACTTAACACTGAAGCTTTCTTT. Its translation is CASSPAGLNTEAFF.

This CDR3 is CATTGVNTEAFF. The CDR3 DNA sequence: TGTGCCACCACAGGCGTCAACACTGAAGCTTTCTTT. The chain recombines TRBV10-3 with TRBJ1-1; D is perhaps TRBD1 (5 bases). V lost 10 bases, J lost 2 bases, and 11 bases lay in between. Germline values: CDR1 ENHRY, CDR2 SYGVKD. The CDR3 sequence is 12 residues long.

The chain joins TRBV6-1 to TRBJ1-2; D is ambiguous. The CDR3 contains 15 residues. Germline V CDR1 and CDR2: MNHNS, SASEGT. V was pared by 2 bases and J by 0 bases, with 10 bases between. The CDR3 coding sequence is TGTGCCAGCAGTGAAAGCTACAGAACTAACTATGGCTACACCTTC. The encoded protein is CASSESYRTNYGYTF.

This clone was counted only a few times. The chain couples TRBV5-4 to TRBJ2-1, with TRBD2 matching 8 bases. This CDR3 region has 15 residues. Germline CDR1 is SGHNT and CDR2 is YYREEE (reference sequence). J lost 8 bases, V lost 4 bases, and 11 bases had no gene match. CDR3 bases: TGTGCCAGCAGCGGACTCGGGGGGGCAAGATATGAGCAGTTCTTC. Protein product: CASSGLGGARYEQFF. Filled out from reference TRBV5-4 and TRBJ2-1, the complete variable domain reads ETGVTQSPTHLIKTRGQQVTLRCSSQSGHNTVSWYQQALGQGPQFIFQYYREEENGRGNFPPRFSGLQFPNYSSELNVNALELDDSALYLCASSGLGGARYEQFFGPGTRLTVL.

DNA for the CDR3: TGCAGTGCCAAGGGTGAGGGGACCCAGTACTTC. As protein: CSAKGEGTQYF. This sequence joins TRBV20-1 and TRBJ2-5; tentatively, D is TRBD2 (5 bases). This CDR3 contains 11 residues. The V end was cut by 6 bases, the J end by 7 bases, with 12 bases between. The germline V gene has CDR1 DFQATT and CDR2 SNEGSKA (reference sequence).

This clone came up once. The chain recombines TRBV25-1 with TRBJ2-7; the match to TRBD1 covers 7 bases. V dropped 3 bases and J dropped 0; count of bases not matched to a gene: 5. Germline CDR1 is MGHDK and CDR2 is SYGVNS. This CDR3 is 15 amino acids long. DNA for the CDR3: TGTGCCAGCAGTGATCGGGACAGCTACTCCTACGAGCAGTACTTC. Protein: CASSDRDSYSYEQYF.

The gene calls are TRBV7-9 and TRBJ2-1; TRBD2 might be the D (5 bases). This CDR3 is built from 14 residues. Trimming took 4 bases from V and 3 from J, leaving 10 bases between them. Germline CDR1 reads SEHNR; CDR2 reads FQNEAQ (reference sequence). CDR3 sequence: CASSSRDIYNEQFF. The CDR3 DNA follows: TGTGCCAGCAGCTCCCGGGATATCTACAATGAGCAGTTCTTC.

This rearrangement joins TRBV30 to TRBJ1-5; 7 nucleotides line up with TRBD1. Germline CDR1 and CDR2: GTSNPN and SVGIG (reference sequence). The CDR3 has 13 amino acids. Trimming at V came to 5 bases and at J to 4 bases, leaving 5 bases not matched to a gene. Written as DNA, the CDR3 is TGTGCCTGGGACAGGGAGTGGAATCAGCCCCAGCATTTT. Protein: CAWDREWNQPQHF.

V is TRBV5-6 and J is TRBJ1-1; D is ambiguous. This CDR3 is built from 13 residues. Germline CDR1 SGHDT, CDR2 YYEEEE. The V end lost 1 base, the J end lost 1 base, and 5 bases lay between the germline ends. CDR3 residues: CASSLQENTEAFF. Here the CDR3 DNA reads TGTGCCAGCAGCTTGCAGGAGAACACTGAAGCTTTCTTT.

CDR3 residues: CASSQEGLAGEITGELFF. The CDR3 nucleotides are TGTGCCAGCAGCCAGGAGGGACTAGCGGGGGAGATCACCGGGGAGCTGTTTTTT. This chain links TRBV4-2 with TRBJ2-2; 14 bases fit TRBD2. This CDR3 contains 18 residues. The ends lost 3 bases at V and 4 bases at J; junction bases unmatched: 7. Germline V gene sequence: CDR1 LGHNA, CDR2 YNFKEQ.

This sequence joins TRBV7-8 and TRBJ2-1, with TRBD2 matching 14 bases. The CDR3 sequence is 18 residues long. Trimming took 3 bases from V and 4 from J; bases not matched to a gene: 8. Germline V lookup: CDR1 SGHVS, CDR2 FQNEAQ. The CDR3 DNA sequence: TGTGCCAGCAGCTTGCGACTAGCGGGAGGGCTCCTTTACAATGAGCAGTTCTTC. Its translation is CASSLRLAGGLLYNEQFF.

The CDR3 region is CASRPTGGFGNTIYF. CDR3 nucleotides: TGTGCCAGCAGACCGACAGGGGGGTTTGGAAACACCATATATTTT. V is TRBV14 and J is TRBJ1-3, with TRBD1 identical over 9 bases. V shed 6 bases and J 3 bases; nucleotides not matched to a gene: 6. Germline V lookup: CDR1 SGHDN, CDR2 FVKESK. The CDR3 totals 15 residues. The full variable domain, its missing parts supplied by reference TRBV14 and TRBJ1-3, is EAGVTQFPSHSVIEKGQTVTLRCDPISGHDNLYWYRRVMGKEIKFLLHFVKESKQDESGMPNNRFLAERTGGTYSTLKVQPAELEDSGVYFCASRPTGGFGNTIYFGEGSWLTVV.

The genes are TRBV29-1 and TRBJ2-3, with D maybe TRBD2 (6 bases). Germline CDR1 and CDR2: SQVTM and ANQGSEA. Trimming cost V 3 bases and J 0 bases, with 13 bases left between them. The CDR3 extends over 15 amino acids. The CDR3 reads CSVEGGSGSTDTQYF. DNA of the CDR3: TGCAGCGTTGAGGGGGGAAGCGGGAGCACAGATACGCAGTATTTT.

The chain has TRBV5-4 and TRBJ1-1, with 7 bases aligning to TRBD1. Germline CDR1 is SGHNT and CDR2 is YYREEE (reference sequence). The V and J ends lost 4 bases and 5 bases, in that order; junction bases with no gene match: 11. This CDR3 is built from 15 residues. This CDR3 reads CASSIPTGPGTEAFF. CDR3 sequence (DNA): TGTGCCAGCAGCATACCGACAGGGCCCGGGACTGAAGCTTTCTTT. The full variable domain, completed using reference TRBV5-4 and TRBJ1-1, is ETGVTQSPTHLIKTRGQQVTLRCSSQSGHNTVSWYQQALGQGPQFIFQYYREEENGRGNFPPRFSGLQFPNYSSELNVNALELDDSALYLCASSIPTGPGTEAFFGQGTRLTVV.

The table lists this clone with a few counts. V usage is TRBV18 and J usage is TRBJ2-7; 14 positions agree with TRBD2. Germline trimming cut 5 bases from V and 7 bases from J; bases unmatched to any gene: 10. The CDR3 is 16 residues long. The germline CDR1 and CDR2 sequences are KGHSH and LQKENI. Here the CDR3 DNA reads TGTGCCAGCTCAACGGGACTAGCGGGAGTGTTCGGAGAGCAGTACTTC. Protein: CASSTGLAGVFGEQYF.

This clone was seen a few times. V is TRBV9 and J is TRBJ2-3; TRBD2 matches at 8 bases. This CDR3 comprises 15 residues. J lost 2 bases, V lost 6 bases, and 8 bases had no gene match. In germline, CDR1 is SGDLS, CDR2 YYNGEE. As DNA, the CDR3 is TGTGCCAGCACCTCGGGAGGGCATGACACAGATACGCAGTATTTT. Encoded protein: CASTSGGHDTDTQYF. Based on the CDR3 plus reference TRBV9 and TRBJ2-3, the full variable domain is DSGVTQTPKHLITATGQRVTLRCSPRSGDLSVYWYQQSLDQGLQFLIQYYNGEERAKGNILERFSAQQFPDLHSELNLSSLELGDSALYFCASTSGGHDTDTQYFGPGTRLTVL.

The chain has TRBV14 and TRBJ2-5; 10 bases match TRBD2. This CDR3 has 15 amino acids. J lost 4 bases, V lost 3 bases, and 5 bases had no gene match. Germline V gene lookup returns CDR1 SGHDN and CDR2 FVKESK. The CDR3 DNA reads TGTGCCAGCAGCCAGGCTCTAGCGGGGGCAGAGACCCAGTACTTC. It yields the protein CASSQALAGAETQYF. Combining the CDR3 with reference TRBV14 and TRBJ2-5 gives the whole variable domain EAGVTQFPSHSVIEKGQTVTLRCDPISGHDNLYWYRRVMGKEIKFLLHFVKESKQDESGMPNNRFLAERTGGTYSTLKVQPAELEDSGVYFCASSQALAGAETQYFGPGTRLLVL.

The chain couples TRBV7-6 to TRBJ1-4, with D maybe TRBD1 (5 bases). This CDR3 is built from 13 residues. The V end was cut by 2 bases, the J end by 7 bases, with 8 bases between. Germline CDR1 is SGHVS and CDR2 is FNYEAQ. Here the CDR3 DNA reads TGTGCCAGCAGCTTATCGGGGGGTGAAAAACTGTTTTTT. This encodes CASSLSGGEKLFF.